This entry lists 25 T cell receptor beta chains sequenced from one sample in a study of cytomegalovirus exposure and HLA in healthy donors. 13 Jbeta primers and 60 Vbeta primers were used for the PCR. The repertoire was sequenced with immunoSEQ multiplex PCR; TCRdb's copy has only in-frame clones and lacks some. The table lists some 150,000 clones, roughly 80% of them singletons, with roughly 7.7% in the top ten. Sequenced input: PBMCs. The receptors shown here come from a woman aged 25-40 years in good health and CMV-seropositive.

The chain combines TRBV20-1 with TRBJ2-3, with D hard to call. Trimming removed 4 bases from V and 3 bases from J, with 5 bases in between. In germline, CDR1 is DFQATT, CDR2 SNEGSKA (reference sequence). The CDR3 contains 11 residues. The CDR3 is CSATTTDTQYF. In nucleotides, the CDR3 is TGCAGTGCTACGACAACAGATACGCAGTATTTT.

The rearrangement joins TRBV28 to TRBJ1-2, with D tentatively TRBD1 (5 bases). Per the germline V gene, CDR1 is MDHEN and CDR2 is SYDVKM. CDR3 length equals 15 residues. V was cut by 8 bases and J by 3 bases, with 19 bases left in between. CDR3 sequence: CASRGRGVVDYGYTF. The CDR3 bases are TGTGCCAGCCGGGGCCGGGGGGTAGTCGACTATGGCTACACCTTC.

The CDR3 reads CASSYFSGGNQPQHF. The CDR3 nucleotides read TGTGCCAGCAGCTACTTCAGCGGAGGCAATCAGCCCCAGCATTTT. V usage is TRBV7-2 and J usage is TRBJ1-5; no clear D gene. The V and J ends lost 4 bases and 2 bases respectively, with 12 bases between them. The germline gives CDR1 SGHTA, CDR2 FQGNSA. This CDR3 has 15 amino acids.

The chain carries TRBV18 and TRBJ1-2, with 7 bases matching TRBD1. The CDR3 runs 13 residues. The V gene end was trimmed by 5 bases and the J gene end by 6 bases; junction bases not matched to a gene: 6. The germline CDR1 and CDR2 sequences are KGHSH and LQKENI. The CDR3 sequence: CASSTSTGNGYTF. In DNA, the CDR3 is TGTGCCAGCTCAACCTCGACAGGGAATGGCTACACCTTC. Full variable domain (missing parts from reference TRBV18 and TRBJ1-2): NAGVMQNPRHLVRRRGQEARLRCSPMKGHSHVYWYRQLPEEGLKFMVYLQKENIIDESGMPKERFSAEFPKEGPSILRIQQVVRGDSAAYFCASSTSTGNGYTFGSGTRLTVV.

Only one count was recorded for this clone. Other DNA sequences within the sample encode an identical CDR3. The chain uses TRBV6-5 and TRBJ2-3, with TRBD1 matching over 7 bases. The CDR3 totals 14 residues. Per germline, CDR1 MNHEY and CDR2 SVGAGI. J gave up 0 bases and V 5 bases, and 2 bases lay outside the gene matches. The CDR3 region is CASSRQGSTDTQYF. The DNA for the CDR3 is TGTGCCAGCAGTCGACAGGGAAGCACAGATACGCAGTATTTT.

This chain links TRBV7-3 with TRBJ2-5; TRBD2 aligns across 12 bases. V was clipped by 4 bases and J by 5 bases; unmatched bases: 2. The CDR3 extends over 14 amino acids. Germline V CDR1 and CDR2: SGHTA, FQGTGA. The CDR3 DNA is TGTGCCAGCAGCTCGACTAGCGGGGGTGAGACCCAGTACTTC. The encoded protein is CASSSTSGGETQYF. The full variable domain, rest sourced from reference TRBV7-3 and TRBJ2-5, is GAGVSQTPSNKVTEKGKYVELRCDPISGHTALYWYRQSLGQGPEFLIYFQGTGAADDSGLPNDRFFAVRPEGSVSTLKIQRTERGDSAVYLCASSSTSGGETQYFGPGTRLLVL.

The chain couples TRBV4-2 to TRBJ1-4; D might be TRBD1 (5 bases). V gave up 3 bases and J gave up 7 bases, with 18 bases separating them. The CDR3 contains 16 residues. Looked up from germline, CDR1 is LGHNA and CDR2 is YNFKEQ. In nucleotides, the CDR3 is TGTGCCAGCAGCCAGGAAAGGAGGGGAGGCGGTGAAAAACTGTTTTTT. Its protein product is CASSQERRGGGEKLFF.

This clone was detected a few times. The chain uses TRBV7-9 and TRBJ1-5, with D possibly matching TRBD1 (5 bases). The CDR3 runs to 13 residues. The germline V gene has CDR1 SEHNR and CDR2 FQNEAQ (reference sequence). Trimming took 1 base from V and 6 from J, leaving 7 bases between them. The CDR3 protein is CASSLGGGQPQHF. The CDR3, as DNA: TGTGCCAGCAGCTTAGGGGGGGGTCAGCCCCAGCATTTT.

This clone showed up just a few times. This chain connects TRBV6-5 to TRBJ2-7; TRBD2 is a possible D gene (5 bases). CDR1 is MNHEY, CDR2 SVGAGI, per germline. Trimming removed 5 bases at V and 7 bases at J, with 21 bases between. The CDR3 runs 15 residues. In DNA form, the CDR3 reads TGTGCCAGCAGTGTCCGTGGTCTAGCCTACGTGGAGCAGTACTTC. It yields the protein CASSVRGLAYVEQYF.

This chain links TRBV7-3 with TRBJ2-3; D is unresolved. The length of the CDR3 is 13 residues. Trimming pared 2 bases from V and 1 base from J, leaving 4 bases between. Germline V gene data show CDR1 as SGHTA and CDR2 as FQGTGA. CDR3 bases: TGTGCCAGCAGCTTACAGGGCACAGATACGCAGTATTTT. This sequence encodes CASSLQGTDTQYF.

The chain links TRBV5-1 to TRBJ2-1, with TRBD2 matching 7 bases. V lost 3 bases and J lost 6; bases outside the gene matches: 12. Germline CDR1 is SGHRS and CDR2 is YFSETQ. The length of the CDR3 is 16 residues. The CDR3 region is CASSSPTRGESNEQFF. The CDR3 nucleotides read TGCGCCAGCAGCTCTCCCACCCGGGGGGAATCCAATGAGCAGTTCTTC.

V is TRBV28 and J is TRBJ1-2, with D possibly TRBD1 on 5 matching bases. Deletions cut 6 bases from V and 1 base from J, with 15 bases between. The CDR3 loop spans 15 amino acids. The germline gives CDR1 MDHEN, CDR2 SYDVKM. Here the CDR3 DNA reads TGTGCCAGCAGCACTGGGGGGAGCAGTAACTATGGCTACACCTTC. This gives the protein CASSTGGSSNYGYTF.

This clone was counted a single time. J is TRBJ2-2 and V is TRBV4-3; tentatively, D is TRBD2 (5 bases). Trimming stripped 1 base from V and 6 bases from J, with 15 bases between. Per germline, CDR1 LGHNA and CDR2 YSLEER. The CDR3 has 16 amino acids. Here the CDR3 reads CASSQAKRGLSGELFF. The CDR3 bases are TGCGCCAGCAGCCAAGCCAAGCGAGGGCTCTCCGGGGAGCTGTTTTTT.

The chain recombines TRBV12-5 with TRBJ2-2, with D perhaps matching TRBD2 (5 bases). CDR1 is LGHNT, CDR2 FRNRAP, per germline. Deletions cut 3 bases from V and 4 bases from J, with 9 bases between. CDR3 length: 14 residues. The CDR3 sequence: CASGFRESTGELFF. The CDR3 bases are TGTGCTAGTGGTTTTCGGGAAAGCACCGGGGAGCTGTTTTTT.

The chain is built from TRBV5-1 and TRBJ1-1; 9 positions agree with TRBD1. With V trimmed by 4 bases and J by 1 base, 5 bases remained unmatched. CDR3 length: 15 amino acids. Germline loops: CDR1 SGHRS, CDR2 YFSETQ. The CDR3 DNA reads TGCGCCAGCAGCCAAATGACAGGGGGGAACACTGAAGCTTTCTTT. This codes for CASSQMTGGNTEAFF. The variable domain in full, with the rest retrieved from reference TRBV5-1 and TRBJ1-1, is KAGVTQTPRYLIKTRGQQVTLSCSPISGHRSVSWYQQTPGQGLQFLFEYFSETQRNKGNFPGRFSGRQFSNSRSEMNVSTLELGDSALYLCASSQMTGGNTEAFFGQGTRLTVV.

J is TRBJ2-1 and V is TRBV5-4; unclear D gene. The germline V and J ends were trimmed by 4 bases and 5 bases, with 7 bases remaining between them. CDR3 length equals 12 residues. The germline V gene encodes CDR1 SGHNT and CDR2 YYREEE (reference sequence). CDR3 residues: CASSRQDNEQFF. The CDR3 region has the DNA TGTGCCAGCAGCAGACAAGACAATGAGCAGTTCTTC.

V and J are TRBV7-3 and TRBJ2-3; 14 bases match TRBD2. The CDR3 runs to 16 residues. Germline values: CDR1 SGHTA, CDR2 FQGTGA. Unmatched junction bases numbered 12, after V lost 5 bases and J lost 11 bases. The DNA for the CDR3 is TGTGCCAGCAGCCAAGGACTAGCGGGGGGTACTTTGGGGCAGTATTTT. Its translation: CASSQGLAGGTLGQYF.

This chain links TRBV4-1 with TRBJ2-2; 9 bases align to TRBD2. CDR3 size: 17 residues. In germline, CDR1 is MGHRA, CDR2 YSYEKL. V lost 0 bases to trimming and J lost 1 base; unmatched junction nucleotides: 3. Written as DNA, the CDR3 is TGCGCCAGCAGCCAAGACGGAGCGGGGGGGAACACCGGGGAGCTGTTTTTT. Amino acid sequence: CASSQDGAGGNTGELFF.

The chain recombines TRBV5-1 with TRBJ2-7; D might be TRBD2 (5 bases). CDR1 is SGHRS, CDR2 YFSETQ, per germline. The ends were cut back, 2 bases at V and 5 bases at J, with 14 bases in the middle. This CDR3 has 14 residues. In DNA form, the CDR3 reads TGCGCCAGCAGCTTCCTCGGGGTGGGGAACGAGCAGTACTTC. Translating it yields CASSFLGVGNEQYF.

The V gene is TRBV7-9, the J gene TRBJ1-2; D gene ambiguous. The CDR3 extends over 12 amino acids. Between the trimmed V and J ends, which lost 3 bases and 8 bases, there was a span of 10 bases. Germline loops: CDR1 SEHNR, CDR2 FQNEAQ (reference sequence). This CDR3 reads CASSLARIGYTF. The CDR3 DNA reads TGTGCCAGCAGCTTGGCGCGGATCGGCTACACCTTC.

The rearrangement uses TRBV5-4 and TRBJ2-3, with 15 bases aligning to TRBD2. This CDR3 contains 16 residues. Trimming at V came to 4 bases and at J to 5 bases, leaving 5 bases not matched to a gene. Germline CDR1 SGHNT, CDR2 YYREEE (reference sequence). The CDR3 protein is CASSPGLAGGEDTQYF. The CDR3 coding sequence is TGTGCCAGCAGCCCGGGACTAGCGGGGGGCGAAGATACGCAGTATTTT.

The chain joins TRBV25-1 to TRBJ1-6, with 7 nucleotides matching TRBD1. CDR3 length: 15 amino acids. V was pared by 7 bases and J by 7 bases, with 10 bases of the junction left unmatched. Germline lookup yields CDR1 MGHDK and CDR2 SYGVNS. The CDR3 nucleotides are TGTGCCAGCACCTCGACAGGGACGGGGAATTCACCCCTCCACTTT. Its translation: CASTSTGTGNSPLHF. Using reference TRBV25-1 and TRBJ1-6 for the parts outside the CDR3, the full variable domain is EADIYQTPRYLVIGTGKKITLECSQTMGHDKMYWYQQDPGMELHLIHYSYGVNSTEKGDLSSESTVSRIRTEHFPLTLESARPSHTSQYLCASTSTGTGNSPLHFGNGTRLTVT.

The chain employs TRBV5-1 and TRBJ1-1, with TRBD1 as a possible D gene (6 bases). This CDR3 comprises 15 residues. Per germline, CDR1 SGHRS and CDR2 YFSETQ. V was pared by 4 bases and J by 1 base, with 14 bases between. CDR3 protein: CASSPEGQRNTEAFF. Written as DNA, the CDR3 is TGCGCCAGCAGCCCGGAAGGACAGAGGAACACTGAAGCTTTCTTT.

The chain is built from TRBV2 and TRBJ2-3; 9 nucleotides align to TRBD2. V dropped 7 bases and J dropped 3; count of bases not matched to a gene: 5. The CDR3 length is 14 residues. Germline values: CDR1 SNHLY, CDR2 FYNNEI. CDR3 loop: CASKVSGGTDTQYF. The CDR3 DNA is TGTGCCAGCAAGGTTAGCGGGGGTACAGATACGCAGTATTTT.

This clone was seen just once. The V and J genes are TRBV5-5 and TRBJ1-2, with 8 positions matching TRBD1. The CDR3 has 15 amino acids. Germline lookup yields CDR1 SGHKS and CDR2 YYEKEE (reference sequence). V lost 4 bases to trimming and J lost 5 bases; unmatched junction nucleotides: 10. CDR3: CASSKIGTGVYGYTF. CDR3 nucleotides: TGTGCCAGCAGCAAGATCGGGACAGGTGTTTATGGCTACACCTTC.